This entry describes one T cell receptor beta chain. What it recognizes is unknown. The donors (healthy individuals) were bone marrow donors. The CDR3 extends over 11 amino acids. V was clipped by 5 bases and J by 10 bases, with 12 bases between them. CDR1 SQVTM and CDR2 ANQGSEA come from the germline V gene. The data belong to a study of cytomegalovirus exposure and HLA in healthy donors. PCR employed 60 Vbeta and 13 Jbeta primers. Profiling relied on immunoSEQ multiplex PCR, and the TCRdb table lists in-frame clones only, not all of them. This table holds 90,000 to 150,000 clones, approximately 80% found once. Study-wide results and limits: Reports credit the classifier with highly specific, highly sensitive diagnosis of cytomegalovirus status. Cytomegalovirus association was assigned to approximately 160 TCR beta chains. According to a later analysis, most TCR beta chains associated with CMV appeared HLA-restricted.

Specimen: PBMCs. The V gene is TRBV29-1, the J gene TRBJ2-1, with D tentatively TRBD1 (6 bases). The sequence came from a man aged 45-65 years in good health and CMV-seropositive. CDR3 coding DNA: TGCAGCGTTCAGACCCAGGGGGAGCAGTTCTTC. Translated: CSVQTQGEQFF.